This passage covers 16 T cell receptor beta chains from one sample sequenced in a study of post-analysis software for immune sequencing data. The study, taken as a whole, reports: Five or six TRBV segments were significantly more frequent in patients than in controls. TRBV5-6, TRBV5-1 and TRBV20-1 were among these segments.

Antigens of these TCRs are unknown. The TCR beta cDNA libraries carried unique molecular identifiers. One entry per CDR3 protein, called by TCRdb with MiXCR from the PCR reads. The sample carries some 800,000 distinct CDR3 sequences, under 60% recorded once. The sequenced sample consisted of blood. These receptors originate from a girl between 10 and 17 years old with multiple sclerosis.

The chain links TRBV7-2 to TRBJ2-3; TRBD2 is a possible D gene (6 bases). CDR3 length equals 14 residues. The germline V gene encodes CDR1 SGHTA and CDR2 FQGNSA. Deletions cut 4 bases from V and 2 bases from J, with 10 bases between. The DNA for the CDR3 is TGTGCCAGCAGCTACGGGACTTTCACAGATACGCAGTATTTT. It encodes CASSYGTFTDTQYF.

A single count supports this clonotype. In DNA, the CDR3 is TGTGCCAGCAGCTTAGAGGTCAGGGTTAATGAGCAGTTCTTC. Translation: CASSLEVRVNEQFF. This rearrangement joins TRBV7-2 to TRBJ2-1; D possibly corresponds to TRBD1 (5 bases). Germline values: CDR1 SGHTA, CDR2 FQGNSA. This CDR3 spans 14 amino acids. V lost 1 base, J lost 7 bases, and 11 bases lay in between. The full variable domain, rest sourced from reference TRBV7-2 and TRBJ2-1, is GAGVSQSPSNKVTEKGKDVELRCDPISGHTALYWYRQSLGQGLEFLIYFQGNSAPDKSGLPSDRFSAERTGGSVSTLTIQRTQQEDSAVYLCASSLEVRVNEQFFGPGTRLTVL.

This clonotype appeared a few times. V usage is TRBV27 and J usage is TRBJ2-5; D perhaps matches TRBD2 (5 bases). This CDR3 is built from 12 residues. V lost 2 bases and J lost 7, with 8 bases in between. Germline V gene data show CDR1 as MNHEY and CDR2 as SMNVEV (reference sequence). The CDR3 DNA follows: TGTGCCAGCAGTTTACCGGGGATGACCCAGTACTTC. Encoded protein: CASSLPGMTQYF.

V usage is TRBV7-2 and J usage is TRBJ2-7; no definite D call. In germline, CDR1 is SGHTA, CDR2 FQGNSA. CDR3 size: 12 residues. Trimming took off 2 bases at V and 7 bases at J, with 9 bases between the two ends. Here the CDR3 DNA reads TGTGCCAGCAGCTTATTATACAATGAGCAGTACTTC. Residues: CASSLLYNEQYF.

The CDR3 sequence: CSAREEQSGGEQYF. The DNA for the CDR3 is TGCAGTGCTAGAGAAGAACAGTCCGGAGGCGAGCAGTACTTC. This chain connects TRBV20-1 to TRBJ2-7, with D possibly TRBD2 on 5 matching bases. CDR1 and CDR2 (germline): DFQATT, SNEGSKA (reference sequence). The CDR3 is 14 amino acids. V was shortened by 0 bases and J by 6 bases, with 15 bases between the two germline ends.

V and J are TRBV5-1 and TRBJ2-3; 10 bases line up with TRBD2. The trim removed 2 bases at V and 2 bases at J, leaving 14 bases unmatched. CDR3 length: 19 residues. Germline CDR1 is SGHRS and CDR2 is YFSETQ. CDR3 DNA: TGCGCCAGCAGCTTACGGGCTCAAAGCGGGAGGGCCCTCACAGATACGCAGTATTTT. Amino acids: CASSLRAQSGRALTDTQYF. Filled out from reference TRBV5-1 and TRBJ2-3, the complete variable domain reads KAGVTQTPRYLIKTRGQQVTLSCSPISGHRSVSWYQQTPGQGLQFLFEYFSETQRNKGNFPGRFSGRQFSNSRSEMNVSTLELGDSALYLCASSLRAQSGRALTDTQYFGPGTRLTVL.

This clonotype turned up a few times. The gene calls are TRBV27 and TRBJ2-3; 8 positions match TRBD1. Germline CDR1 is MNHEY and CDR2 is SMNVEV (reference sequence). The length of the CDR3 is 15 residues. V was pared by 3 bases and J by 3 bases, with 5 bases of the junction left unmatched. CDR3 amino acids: CASSFRDRITDTQYF. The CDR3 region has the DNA TGTGCCAGCAGTTTCCGGGACAGGATAACAGATACGCAGTATTTT.

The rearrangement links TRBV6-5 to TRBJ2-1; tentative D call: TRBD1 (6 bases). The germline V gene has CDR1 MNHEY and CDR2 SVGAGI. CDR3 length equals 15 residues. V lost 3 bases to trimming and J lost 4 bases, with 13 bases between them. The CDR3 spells CASSYGGRGYNEQFF. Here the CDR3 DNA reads TGTGCCAGCAGTTATGGTGGCAGGGGATACAATGAGCAGTTCTTC.

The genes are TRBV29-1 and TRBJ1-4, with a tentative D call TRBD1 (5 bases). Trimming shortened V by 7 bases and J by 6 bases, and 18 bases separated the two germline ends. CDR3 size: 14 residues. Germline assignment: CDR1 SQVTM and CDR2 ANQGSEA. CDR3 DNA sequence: TGCAGCGCCGAGGTTTTGGGGCTCGATGAAAAACTGTTTTTT. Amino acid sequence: CSAEVLGLDEKLFF.

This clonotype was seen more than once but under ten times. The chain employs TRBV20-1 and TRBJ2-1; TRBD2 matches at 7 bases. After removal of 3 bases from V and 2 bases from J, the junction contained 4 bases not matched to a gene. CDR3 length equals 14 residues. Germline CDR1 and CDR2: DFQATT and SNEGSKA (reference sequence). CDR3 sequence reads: CSASPGGAYNEQFF. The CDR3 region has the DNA TGCAGTGCTAGTCCGGGAGGCGCCTACAATGAGCAGTTCTTC.

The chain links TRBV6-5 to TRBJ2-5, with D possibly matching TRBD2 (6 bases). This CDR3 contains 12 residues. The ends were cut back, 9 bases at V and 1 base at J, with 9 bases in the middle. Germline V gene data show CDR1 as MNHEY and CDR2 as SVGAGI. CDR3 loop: CASAGLQETQYF. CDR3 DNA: TGTGCCAGTGCGGGACTCCAAGAGACCCAGTACTTC.

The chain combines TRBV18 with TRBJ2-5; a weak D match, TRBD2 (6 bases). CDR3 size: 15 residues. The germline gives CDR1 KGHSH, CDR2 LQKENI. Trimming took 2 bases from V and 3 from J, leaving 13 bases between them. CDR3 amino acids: CASSPMRLVKETQYF. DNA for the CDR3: TGTGCCAGCTCACCAATGAGACTAGTGAAAGAGACCCAGTACTTC. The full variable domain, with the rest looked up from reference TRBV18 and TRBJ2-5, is NAGVMQNPRHLVRRRGQEARLRCSPMKGHSHVYWYRQLPEEGLKFMVYLQKENIIDESGMPKERFSAEFPKEGPSILRIQQVVRGDSAAYFCASSPMRLVKETQYFGPGTRLLVL.

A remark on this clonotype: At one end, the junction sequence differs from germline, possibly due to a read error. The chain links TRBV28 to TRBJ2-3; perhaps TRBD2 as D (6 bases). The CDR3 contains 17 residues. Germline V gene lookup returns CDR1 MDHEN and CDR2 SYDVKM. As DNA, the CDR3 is TGTGCTAGCAGTTTATTTGGGCTAGCGCAGAGCACAGATACGCAGTATTTT. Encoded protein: CASSLFGLAQSTDTQYF. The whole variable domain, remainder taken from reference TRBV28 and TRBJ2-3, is DVKVTQSSRYLVKRTGEKVFLECVQDMDHENMFWYRQDPGLGLRLIYFSYDVKMKEKGDIPEGYSVSREKKERFSLILESASTNQTSMYLCASSLFGLAQSTDTQYFGPGTRLTVL.

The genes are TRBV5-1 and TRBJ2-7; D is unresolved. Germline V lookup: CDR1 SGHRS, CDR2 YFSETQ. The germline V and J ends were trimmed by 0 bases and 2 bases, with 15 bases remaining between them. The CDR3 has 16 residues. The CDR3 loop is CASSLAPTGKTYEQYF. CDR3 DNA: TGCGCCAGCAGCTTGGCCCCAACTGGAAAAACCTACGAGCAGTACTTC.

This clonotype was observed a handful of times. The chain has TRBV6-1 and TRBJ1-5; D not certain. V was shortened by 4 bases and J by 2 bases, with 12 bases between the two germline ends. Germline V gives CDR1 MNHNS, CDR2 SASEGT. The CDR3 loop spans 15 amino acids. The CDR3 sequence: CASSVRRLGNQPQHF. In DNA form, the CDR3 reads TGTGCCAGCAGTGTAAGACGGTTAGGCAATCAGCCCCAGCATTTT.

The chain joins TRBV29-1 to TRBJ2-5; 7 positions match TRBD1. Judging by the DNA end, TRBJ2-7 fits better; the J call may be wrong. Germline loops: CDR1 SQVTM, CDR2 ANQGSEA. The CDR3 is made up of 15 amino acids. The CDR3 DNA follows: TGCAGCGTTGAAGGCCCCGAGGGGGCTGCCTACGAGCAGTACTTC. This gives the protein CSVEGPEGAAYEQYF.